What follows are 7 T cell receptor beta chains derived from one specimen sequenced in a study of blood T cells in healthy people across ages. A sample-barcoded 5' primer and a J-beta primer mix were used in a second PCR of about 7 to 11 cycles. TCRdb reprocessed the 5' RACE reads via MiXCR and lists one record per CDR3 protein. The sample has 950,000 to 1,200,000 distinct CDR3 sequences, 35% to 40% seen once. Sequencing was carried out using blood. The source of these receptors is a man aged 18 to 29 in good health.

The chain recombines TRBV28 with TRBJ1-2; possible D gene TRBD1, 6 bases. V gave up 2 bases and J gave up 6 bases, with 22 bases separating them. Per germline, CDR1 MDHEN and CDR2 SYDVKM. The length of the CDR3 is 17 residues. The CDR3 coding sequence is TGTGCCAGCAGTTTAGCCCTCGGTGGACAGAGGGGGAATGGCTACACCTTC. This sequence encodes CASSLALGGQRGNGYTF.

The chain links TRBV6-2 or TRBV6-3 to TRBJ1-6; no clear D gene. The germline CDR1 and CDR2 sequences are MNHEY and SVGEGT. Deletions cut 5 bases from V and 5 bases from J, with 13 bases between. The CDR3 totals 15 residues. CDR3 nucleotide sequence: TGTGCCAGCAGTGGCCTCCGGGCAAATAATTCACCCCTCCACTTT. Its translation: CASSGLRANNSPLHF.

The V and J genes are TRBV6-1 and TRBJ1-1, with D possibly matching TRBD1 (5 bases). The length of the CDR3 is 14 residues. V dropped 8 bases and J dropped 4 bases, with 17 bases sitting between them. Germline CDR1 and CDR2: MNHNS and SASEGT. The CDR3 nucleotides are TGTGCCAGCCGGATTCACGGGGGAGGCACTGAAGCTTTCTTT. Protein: CASRIHGGGTEAFF.

Concerning this clonotype: At one of its ends the junction is not consistent with the germline gene, which may arise from a read error. The chain uses TRBV5-1 and TRBJ2-1, with 7 bases fitting TRBD1. The CDR3 runs 17 residues. Germline lookup yields CDR1 SGHRS and CDR2 YFSETQ. The CDR3 spells CASSLTLTGSSYNGQFF. For the CDR3, the DNA is TGCGCCAGCAGCCTAACCTTGACAGGGAGTTCCTACAATGGGCAGTTCTTC. The whole variable domain, filled in from reference TRBV5-1 and TRBJ2-1, reads KAGVTQTPRYLIKTRGQQVTLSCSPISGHRSVSWYQQTPGQGLQFLFEYFSETQRNKGNFPGRFSGRQFSNSRSEMNVSTLELGDSALYLCASSLTLTGSSYNGQFFGPGTRLTVL.

This clonotype turned up a few times. The chain has TRBV20-1 and TRBJ2-7; the D call may be TRBD1 or TRBD2 (5 bases each). The CDR3 is 13 residues long. Trimming stripped 3 bases from V and 2 bases from J, with 11 bases between. Germline CDR1 and CDR2: DFQATT and SNEGSKA (reference sequence). CDR3 sequence (DNA): TGCAGTGCTAGGACCGGGACCGCCTACGAGCAGTACTTC. It is translated as CSARTGTAYEQYF.

This clonotype has ten or more counts. This chain uses TRBV4-1 with TRBJ2-5; no firm D call. The CDR3 loop spans 12 amino acids. Trimming took 4 bases from V and 0 from J, leaving 3 bases between them. Germline values: CDR1 MGHRA, CDR2 YSYEKL. The CDR3 region is CASSRNQETQYF. CDR3 nucleotides: TGCGCCAGCAGCCGGAACCAAGAGACCCAGTACTTC.

The chain links TRBV7-2 to TRBJ2-3; TRBD2 matches 10 bases. Germline values: CDR1 SGHTA, CDR2 FQGNSA. V gave up 1 base and J gave up 5 bases; unmatched junction bases: 6. This CDR3 spans 16 amino acids. CDR3 nucleotide sequence: TGTGCCAGCAGCTTAGGTTCGAGCGGGGGGGGAGATACGCAGTATTTT. Its translation is CASSLGSSGGGDTQYF.